The present T cell receptor beta chain was sequenced within a study of cytomegalovirus exposure and HLA in healthy donors (dated by TCRdb to 2016 to 2017). Study-level background: In an earlier analysis of some 610 of the donors, approximately 260 Gb of sequence data and 117 million unique TCR beta sequences from roughly 180 million T cells were reported. An early release that covered 640 HLA-typed donors contained approximately 290 gigabases of sequencing data and 80 million or so unique TCR sequences. Of the 350 to 450 genotyped donors, 65% to 90% fell in the genetic ancestry cluster associated with self-reported Caucasian donors. The study aimed to test whether signatures of past pathogen exposure could be identified by cataloging public T cell receptors. The study used immunosequencing to profile the T cell repertoires of some 600 subjects and linked those repertoires to cytomegalovirus serostatus. Besides the first cohort of 666 subjects, a separate validation cohort made up of 120 different subjects was used. To predict cytomegalovirus infection status, the study brought together high-throughput TCR immunosequencing, statistical association of individual TCRs with disease status, and machine learning. To study patterns of TCR occurrence, a later analysis re-analyzed previously published TCR beta repertoires from just over 650 donors and added high-resolution HLA genotyping. The later analysis used no new phenotypic data to find candidate immune exposures, relying instead on TCR beta sequences and their occurrence across donors. In an earlier analysis of several hundred of the donors, high-throughput TCR beta sequencing was used to judge whether each TCR beta V gene segment behaved as functional or pseudogenic. Alongside the repertoire data, information on donor age, sex, ethnicity and CMV serostatus was compiled. In a later genetic analysis, genome-wide SNP genotypes for about three fifths of the roughly 670 donors were used, and that subset was treated as a discovery cohort. Every repertoire in the discovery cohort had been generated on one and the same sequencing platform. HLA typing covered class I and class II loci at four-digit resolution. Typing coverage differed by locus: A, B, C, DRB1 and DQB1 were typed in roughly 620-630 donors, DQA1 in roughly 510, DPA1 in 600 to 610, and DPB1 in 450 to 480. Roughly 5 DR-DQ haplotypes were handled as single units for association and clustering because linkage in the cohort was strong. On average, around 240,000 unique TCR beta nucleotide sequences were sequenced per donor among a few hundred genotyped donors of the cohort, with roughly 18% of those sequences being non-productive. General findings and caveats noted by the study authors: In an earlier analysis of some 540 of the donors, most TCR beta V segments appeared in productive rearrangements about 87% or about 30% of the time, broadly matching IMGT annotations. A later genetic analysis associated a missense DCLRE1C variant with V-gene and J-gene trimming of TCR beta chains, and an independent cohort replicated the association. Some IMGT-functional V segments, including TRBV6-2 and TRBV6-3, could not be distinguished by the 87-base-pair reads and were therefore excluded. Correlated functional status among segregating V segments might reflect linkage disequilibrium, but an unknown experimental factor could not be ruled out. The presence/absence analyses assumed that sequencing depth was roughly uniform across donors, and that assumption may not be true. A later analysis found that most CMV-associated TCR beta chains appeared HLA-restricted, with HLA associations seemingly driven largely by CMV exposure. Because counts were too low, around 18 rarely observed V segments, including chromosome 9 orphons, were left out of the earlier analysis of some 640 of the donors. A later analysis found that HLA-associated TCR beta chains were more clonally expanded and had lower generation probabilities than equally common non-associated chains. Because HLA typing was missing for some donors at each locus, association tests included only the typed subset. Several of the top co-occurrence clusters appeared to be linked to parvovirus B19, influenza, CMV and Epstein-Barr virus, according to a later analysis. It was suggested by the authors that the approach could potentially be generalized to other disease states and immunological phenotypes. A group of highly shared sequence variants was considered likely to be a technical artifact of the sequencing pipeline. Immune exposure information for the cohort was limited to CMV serostatus. Strong co-occurrence of HLA alleles, especially DR and DQ, made assigning TCR associations to individual alleles difficult. A total of 164 TCR beta chains were listed by the study as associated with cytomegalovirus. According to a later genetic analysis, donors in an Asian-associated ancestry cluster had fewer N-insertions in productive TCRs than the approximately 700-donor mean. Specific HLA alleles were associated with 15,000 to 20,000 TCR beta sequences at a false discovery rate of 0.05 in a later analysis. Three of the identified cytomegalovirus-associated TCR beta chains were confirmed in vitro to be specific for cytomegalovirus antigens. A further reported finding was that TCR beta sequences accurately predicted the HLA-A and HLA-B alleles for most subjects in the first cohort. In this cohort, only TCR beta chains were sequenced, and detectable features were limited by the absence of alpha or paired-chain data. In a later analysis, TCR association rates were found to vary across HLA loci, with the most associated TCRs seen for DRB1 alleles and the fewest for HLA-C alleles. The classifier was reported to diagnose cytomegalovirus status with high specificity and sensitivity in both the original cohort and the validation cohort. Most TCR sequences were seen in very few donors, while some public TCRs were found in many individuals.

Library method: the immunoSEQ multiplex PCR assay. The multiplex PCR relied on a mix of 60 forward primers for TCR Vbeta segments and 13 reverse primers for TCR Jbeta segments. A multiplex PCR assay on genomic DNA amplified the CDR3 region of rearranged TCR beta genes. On the Illumina HiSeq System, the amplified TCR beta libraries were sequenced as 87-base-pair reads. As for how the authors treated the data: A later analysis tallied 75 million to 95 million unique TCR beta chains across the 666 repertoires, and roughly 11 million of those chains were shared by two or more donors. Raw reads were error-corrected and collapsed into unique sequences with a nearest-neighbor algorithm that merged closely related sequences to remove PCR and sequencing errors. V, D and J gene segments were assigned by aligning CDR3 sequences to IMGT reference sequences. Each retained sequence needed at least a six-nucleotide match to both a V gene segment and a J gene segment. Rearrangements were called productive when the CDR3 lacked stop codons and stayed in frame with V and J; all others were non-productive. CDR3 was defined by IMGT convention, running from the second conserved V-encoded cysteine to the conserved J-encoded phenylalanine. The earlier analysis of a few hundred of the donors excluded any sequence lacking an unambiguous match to a single V gene segment. In an earlier analysis of several hundred of the donors, a V segment was called functional when productive rearrangements were above 56.7%, and segregating when the standard deviation between donors exceeded 5%. To diagnose cytomegalovirus status from the catalog of TCR beta chain sequences, a statistical classification framework was built. V and J gene assignment, in a later analysis, came from comparing TCR nucleotide sequences with IMGT/GENE-DB human TR gene sequences. Using the TCRdist pipeline, a later analysis assigned CDR3 sequences along with most-parsimonious VDJ recombination scenarios. In a later analysis, each TCR beta chain was defined by its CDR3 amino acid sequence together with its V-gene family, and reads lacking a unique V-gene family were excluded. As a way to deal with suspected cross-contamination and a sequencing artifact, a later analysis dropped 592 nucleotide sequences that were highly shared and had low generation probability. For each public chain, a later analysis derived a clonal expansion index from normalized ranks of inferred template counts within each repertoire. Generation probabilities in a later analysis came from a VDJ recombination model fitted to out-of-frame rearrangements, and those results were checked against IGoR. A later analysis scored TCR-TCR, TCR-HLA and TCR-CMV co-occurrence with hypergeometric tests, applying a repertoire-size bias correction to TCR pairs. To estimate false discovery rates, a later analysis permuted the HLA or CMV assignments 20 times. In a later analysis, co-occurring TCRs were grouped with DBSCAN, and TCRdist sequence similarity was added when clustering was performed within HLA-allele-positive subsets. Co-occurrence clustering excluded repertoires with fewer than 30,000 or more than 120,000 public chains, plus five with anomalous nucleotide sharing. TCRdb holds this immuneACCESS table with in-frame rearrangements only. Some clones are missing; in checked studies, unresolved V genes explain under half, and the rest has no known cause. V and J calls and clone size are copied from that table; D and trimming were computed from the DNA. The sample's records list 150,000 to 200,000 clones. Jointly, the top ten make up 1% to 1.5% of the sample.

Including cysteine and phenylalanine, the CDR3 has 13 amino acids. Only the CDR3 DNA stays, 39 bases, in frame from base 1. The cohort was made up of approximately 670 healthy bone marrow donors. All cohort members were sampled while nominally healthy, although unrecorded immune exposures were likely present. The donor tested CMV seronegative and was one of the 352 seronegative cohort members. A peripheral blood sample was provided by each donor, and peripheral blood mononuclear cells were used for TCR beta sequencing. Genomic DNA was extracted from the blood cell samples with the Qiagen DNeasy Blood Extraction Kit. Regarding this clone: What antigen it recognizes has not been identified.

The chain is encoded by TRBV21-1 joined to TRBJ2-3; the D call TRBD2 from the table was never checked on the DNA. TRBV21-1 represents a pseudogene. The sequence came from a woman between 55 and 75 years old in good health and CMV-seronegative. The sequenced material came from PBMCs. The nucleotides are TGTGCCTATAGACTAGCGGCACCAGATACGCAGTATTTT. Its protein is CAYRLAAPDTQYF.